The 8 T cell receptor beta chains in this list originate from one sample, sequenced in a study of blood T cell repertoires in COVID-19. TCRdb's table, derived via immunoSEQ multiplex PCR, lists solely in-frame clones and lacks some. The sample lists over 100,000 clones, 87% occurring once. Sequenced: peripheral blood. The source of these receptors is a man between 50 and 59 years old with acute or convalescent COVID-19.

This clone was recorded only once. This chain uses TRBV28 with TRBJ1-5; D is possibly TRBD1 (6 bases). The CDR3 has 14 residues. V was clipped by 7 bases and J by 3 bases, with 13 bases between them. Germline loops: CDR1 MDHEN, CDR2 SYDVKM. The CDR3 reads CASTRAGDNQPQHF. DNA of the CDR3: TGTGCCAGCACTAGAGCAGGGGACAATCAGCCCCAGCATTTT. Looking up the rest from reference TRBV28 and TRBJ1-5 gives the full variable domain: DVKVTQSSRYLVKRTGEKVFLECVQDMDHENMFWYRQDPGLGLRLIYFSYDVKMKEKGDIPEGYSVSREKKERFSLILESASTNQTSMYLCASTRAGDNQPQHFGDGTRLSIL.

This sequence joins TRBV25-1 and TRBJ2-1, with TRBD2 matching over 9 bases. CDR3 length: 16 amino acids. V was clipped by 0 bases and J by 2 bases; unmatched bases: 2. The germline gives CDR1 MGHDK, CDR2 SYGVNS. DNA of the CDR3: TGTGCCAGCAGTGAATATCCTAGCGGGACCTACAATGAGCAGTTCTTC. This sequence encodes CASSEYPSGTYNEQFF.

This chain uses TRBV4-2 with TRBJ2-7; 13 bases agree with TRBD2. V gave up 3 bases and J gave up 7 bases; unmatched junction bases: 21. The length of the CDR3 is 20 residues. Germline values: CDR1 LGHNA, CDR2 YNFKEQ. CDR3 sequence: CASSHSRGTSGTSGDREQYF. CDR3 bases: TGTGCCAGCAGCCATTCCCGGGGGACGTCCGGGACTAGCGGGGATAGGGAGCAGTACTTC.

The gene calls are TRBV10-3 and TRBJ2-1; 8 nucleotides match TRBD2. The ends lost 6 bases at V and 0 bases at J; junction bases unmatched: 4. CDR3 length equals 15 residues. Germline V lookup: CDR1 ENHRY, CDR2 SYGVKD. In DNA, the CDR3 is TGTGCCATCAGAAGGCTAGCGGGCTCCTACAATGAGCAGTTCTTC. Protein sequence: CAIRRLAGSYNEQFF.

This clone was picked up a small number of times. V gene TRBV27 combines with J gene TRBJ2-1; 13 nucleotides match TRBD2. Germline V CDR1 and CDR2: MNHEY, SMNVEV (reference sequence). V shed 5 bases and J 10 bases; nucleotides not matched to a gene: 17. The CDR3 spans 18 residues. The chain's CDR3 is CASSNTIFGLAGVGEQFF. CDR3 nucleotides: TGTGCCAGCAGTAACACTATATTCGGACTAGCGGGAGTTGGGGAGCAGTTCTTC.

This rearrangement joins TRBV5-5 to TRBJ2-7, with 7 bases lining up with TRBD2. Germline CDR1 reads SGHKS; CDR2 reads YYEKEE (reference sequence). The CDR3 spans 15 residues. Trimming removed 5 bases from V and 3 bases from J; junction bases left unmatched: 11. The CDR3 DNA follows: TGTGCCAGCAGTCCCCGGTGGCTAGCGGTCTACGAGCAGTACTTC. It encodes CASSPRWLAVYEQYF.

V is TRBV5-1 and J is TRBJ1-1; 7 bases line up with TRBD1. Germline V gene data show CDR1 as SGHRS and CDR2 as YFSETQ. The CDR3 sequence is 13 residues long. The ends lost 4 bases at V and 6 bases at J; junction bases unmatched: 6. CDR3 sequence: CASSPTGVAEAFF. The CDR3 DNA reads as TGCGCCAGCAGCCCAACAGGGGTGGCTGAAGCTTTCTTT.

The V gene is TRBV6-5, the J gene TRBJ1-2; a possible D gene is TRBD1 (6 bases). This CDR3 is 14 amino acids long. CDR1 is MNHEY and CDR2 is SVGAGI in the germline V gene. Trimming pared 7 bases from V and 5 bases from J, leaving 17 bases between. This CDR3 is CASKKAGDRYGYTF. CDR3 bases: TGTGCCAGCAAGAAGGCAGGGGATCGGTATGGCTACACCTTC.